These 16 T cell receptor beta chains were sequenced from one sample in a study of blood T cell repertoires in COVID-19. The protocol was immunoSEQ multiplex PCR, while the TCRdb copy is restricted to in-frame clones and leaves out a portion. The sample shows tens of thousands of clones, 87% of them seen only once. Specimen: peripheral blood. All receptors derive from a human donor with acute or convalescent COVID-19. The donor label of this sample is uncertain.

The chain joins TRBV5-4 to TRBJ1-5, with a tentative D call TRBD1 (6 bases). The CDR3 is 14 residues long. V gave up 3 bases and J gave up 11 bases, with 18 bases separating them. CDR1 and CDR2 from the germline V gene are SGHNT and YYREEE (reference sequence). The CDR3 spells CASSSDSFGSAQHF. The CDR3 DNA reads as TGTGCCAGCAGCTCGGACAGCTTTGGCTCAGCCCAGCATTTT.

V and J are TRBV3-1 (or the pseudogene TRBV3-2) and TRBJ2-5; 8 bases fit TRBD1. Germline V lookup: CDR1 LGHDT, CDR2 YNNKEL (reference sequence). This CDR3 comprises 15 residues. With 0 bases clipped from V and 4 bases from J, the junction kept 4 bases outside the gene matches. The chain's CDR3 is CASSQEDRGGETQYF. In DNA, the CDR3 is TGTGCCAGCAGCCAAGAAGACAGGGGCGGAGAGACCCAGTACTTC.

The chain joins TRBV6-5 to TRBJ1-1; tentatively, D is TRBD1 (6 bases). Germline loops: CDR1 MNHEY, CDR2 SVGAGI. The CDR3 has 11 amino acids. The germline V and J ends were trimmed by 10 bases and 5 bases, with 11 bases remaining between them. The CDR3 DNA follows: TGTGCCATACAGGGCCGGACTGAAGCTTTCTTT. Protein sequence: CAIQGRTEAFF.

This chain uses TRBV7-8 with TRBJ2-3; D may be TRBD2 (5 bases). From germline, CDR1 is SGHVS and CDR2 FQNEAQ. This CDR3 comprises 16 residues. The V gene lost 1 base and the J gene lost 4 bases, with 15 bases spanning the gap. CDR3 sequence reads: CASSLEYSGFADTQYF. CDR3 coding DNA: TGTGCCAGCAGCTTAGAGTATTCGGGGTTCGCAGATACGCAGTATTTT.

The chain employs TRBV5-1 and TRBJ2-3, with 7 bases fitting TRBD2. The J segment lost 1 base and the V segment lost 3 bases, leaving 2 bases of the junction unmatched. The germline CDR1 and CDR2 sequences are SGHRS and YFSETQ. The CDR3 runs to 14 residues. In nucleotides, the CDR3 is TGCGCCAGCAGCTCGGGAGGCGGCACAGATACGCAGTATTTT. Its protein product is CASSSGGGTDTQYF.

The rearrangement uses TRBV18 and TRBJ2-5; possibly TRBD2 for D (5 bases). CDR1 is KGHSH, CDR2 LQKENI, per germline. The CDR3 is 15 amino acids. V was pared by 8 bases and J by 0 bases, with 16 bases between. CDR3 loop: CASTRTGMYQETQYF. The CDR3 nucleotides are TGTGCCAGCACCCGGACGGGAATGTACCAAGAGACCCAGTACTTC.

Here the CDR3 reads CASSLDKNYGYTF. The CDR3 DNA sequence: TGCGCCAGCAGCTTGGACAAAAACTATGGCTACACCTTC. The chain couples TRBV5-1 to TRBJ1-2; D is ambiguous. V was cut by 0 bases and J by 2 bases, with 5 bases left in between. CDR3 length: 13 amino acids. Germline V gene lookup returns CDR1 SGHRS and CDR2 YFSETQ.

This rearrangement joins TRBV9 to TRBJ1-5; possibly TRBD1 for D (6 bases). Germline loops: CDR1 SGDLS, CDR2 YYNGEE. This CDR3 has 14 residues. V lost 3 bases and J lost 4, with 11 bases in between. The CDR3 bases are TGTGCCAGCAGCGCAACAGGGATTAATCAGCCCCAGCATTTT. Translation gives CASSATGINQPQHF.

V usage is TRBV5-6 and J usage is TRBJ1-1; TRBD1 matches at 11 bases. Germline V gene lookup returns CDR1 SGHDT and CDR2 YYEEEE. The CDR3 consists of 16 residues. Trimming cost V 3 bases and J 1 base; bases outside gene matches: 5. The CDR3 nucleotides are TGTGCCAGCAGCTGGTTCGGGACAGGGGGGAACACTGAAGCTTTCTTT. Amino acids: CASSWFGTGGNTEAFF. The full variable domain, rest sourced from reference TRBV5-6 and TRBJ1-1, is DAGVTQSPTHLIKTRGQQVTLRCSPKSGHDTVSWYQQALGQGPQFIFQYYEEEERQRGNFPDRFSGHQFPNYSSELNVNALLLGDSALYLCASSWFGTGGNTEAFFGQGTRLTVV.

CDR3 residues: CASSRNRVPQYF. DNA of the CDR3: TGTGCCAGCAGCCGGAACCGGGTGCCACAGTACTTC. The V and J genes are TRBV12-3 or TRBV12-4 and TRBJ2-4; D is undetermined. The CDR3 length is 12 residues. Trimming took off 6 bases at V and 13 bases at J, with 16 bases between the two ends.

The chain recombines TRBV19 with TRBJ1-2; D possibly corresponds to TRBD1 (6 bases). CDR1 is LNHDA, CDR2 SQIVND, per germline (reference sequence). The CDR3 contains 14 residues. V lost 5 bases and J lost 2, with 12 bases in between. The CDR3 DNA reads TGTGCCAGTAGTCCCAGGGGCAGGAACTATGGCTACACCTTC. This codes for CASSPRGRNYGYTF.

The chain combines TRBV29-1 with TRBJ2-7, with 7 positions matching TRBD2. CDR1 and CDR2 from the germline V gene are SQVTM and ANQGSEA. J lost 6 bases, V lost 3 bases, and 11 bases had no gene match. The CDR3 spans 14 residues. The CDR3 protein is CSVELGGRLSEQYF. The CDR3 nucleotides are TGCAGCGTTGAGTTGGGCGGGAGACTCAGCGAGCAGTACTTC.

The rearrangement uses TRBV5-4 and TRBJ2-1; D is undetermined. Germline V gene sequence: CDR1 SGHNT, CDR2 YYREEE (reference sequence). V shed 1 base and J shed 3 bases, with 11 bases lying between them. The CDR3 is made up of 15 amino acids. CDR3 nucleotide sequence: TGTGCCAGCAGCTTGATCGGCGGCTTCTACAATGAGCAGTTCTTC. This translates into CASSLIGGFYNEQFF.

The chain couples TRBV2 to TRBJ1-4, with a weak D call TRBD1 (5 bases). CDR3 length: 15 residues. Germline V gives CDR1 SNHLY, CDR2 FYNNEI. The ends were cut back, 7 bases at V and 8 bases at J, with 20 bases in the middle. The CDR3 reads CASTVWGGSGEKLFF. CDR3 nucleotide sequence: TGTGCCAGCACGGTGTGGGGGGGATCCGGGGAAAAACTGTTTTTT.

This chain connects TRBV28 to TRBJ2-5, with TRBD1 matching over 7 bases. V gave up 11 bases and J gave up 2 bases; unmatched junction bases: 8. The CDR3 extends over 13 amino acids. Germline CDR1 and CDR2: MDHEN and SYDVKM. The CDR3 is CAGAVGQQETQYF. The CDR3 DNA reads TGTGCCGGAGCGGTGGGACAGCAAGAGACCCAGTACTTC.

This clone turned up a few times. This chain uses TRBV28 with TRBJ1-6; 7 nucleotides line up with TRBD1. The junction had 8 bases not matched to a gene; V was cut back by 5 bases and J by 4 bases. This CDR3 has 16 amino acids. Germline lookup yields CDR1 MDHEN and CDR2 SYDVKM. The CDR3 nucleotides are TGTGCCAGCAGTCCCCGGACAGGCCTTTATAATTCACCCCTCCACTTT. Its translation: CASSPRTGLYNSPLHF.